Listed below are T cell receptor beta chains from one sample, sequenced in a study of liver allograft versus peripheral blood T cells. TCRdb re-called the reads with MiXCR, one entry per CDR3 protein. This table has some 7,000 distinct CDR3 sequences, around 16% appearing once. Receptors were obtained from a human patient who had a liver transplant. Some T cells may arise from the graft donor. Each CDR3 is given with its conserved first and last residue. Fields, in order: CDR3 DNA, CDR3 protein, V gene, D gene, clone size, J gene. The D gene is left open where the match is weak. Clone size is shown for a subset of rows, as once, few, many or a class of expanded clone.

DNA: TGTGCCAGCAGTCCACGGGACAGCTCTCGAAACACCATATATTTT; CDR3: CASSPRDSSRNTIYF; V: TRBV27; D: TRBD1; size: medium-sized; J: TRBJ1-3
DNA: TGTGCCAGCAGCGCTGGGACAGGGTACTATGGCTACACCTTC; CDR3: CASSAGTGYYGYTF; V: TRBV3-1; D: TRBD1; size: few; J: TRBJ1-2
DNA: TGTGCCAGCAGAATGAGGGGACAGGGGACAGGTGGCTACACCTTC; CDR3: CASRMRGQGTGGYTF; V: TRBV12-3/TRBV12-4; D: TRBD1; size: few; J: TRBJ1-2
DNA: TGTGCCAGCAGCCCGGGGCAGGGCGATTCACCCCTCCACTTT; CDR3: CASSPGQGDSPLHF; V: TRBV7-2; D: .; size: .; J: TRBJ1-6
DNA: TGTGCCAGCAGCCCGGACTTCCCTAGCACAGATACGCAGTATTTT; CDR3: CASSPDFPSTDTQYF; V: TRBV13; D: .; size: many; J: TRBJ2-3
DNA: TGTGCCAGCAGCTTAGTCAAGGGGAGAACTGAAGCTTTCTTT; CDR3: CASSLVKGRTEAFF; V: TRBV7-9; D: .; size: .; J: TRBJ1-1
DNA: TGTGCCAGCAGTTATGGTTATGGCTACACCTTC; CDR3: CASSYGYGYTF; V: TRBV6-2/TRBV6-3; D: .; size: medium-sized; J: TRBJ1-2
DNA: TGTGCTAGTGGTCCTGGATCCACTGAAGCTTTCTTT; CDR3: CASGPGSTEAFF; V: TRBV12-5; D: .; size: many; J: TRBJ1-1
DNA: TGTGCCAGCAGCCCCCCCCCCGGACAGGAAGCTAACTATGGCTACACCTTC; CDR3: CASSPPPGQEANYGYTF; V: TRBV5-4; D: TRBD1; size: many; J: TRBJ1-2
DNA: TGTGCCAGCAGCCGCGACAGGGTTAACCAGCCCCAGCATTTT; CDR3: CASSRDRVNQPQHF; V: TRBV7-2; D: TRBD1; size: medium-sized; J: TRBJ1-5
DNA: TGTGCCAGCAGTTTATGGTCGGGACAGGACTTTAGCAATCAGCCCCAGCATTTT; CDR3: CASSLWSGQDFSNQPQHF; V: TRBV28; D: TRBD1; size: medium-sized; J: TRBJ1-5
DNA: TGTGCCAGCAGCTTTAGGCAGGGAGGCGAGACCCAGTACTTC; CDR3: CASSFRQGGETQYF; V: TRBV7-9; D: .; size: .; J: TRBJ2-5
DNA: TGCAGTGCTGGACATCCGGGGCGCGGCTACACCTTC; CDR3: CSAGHPGRGYTF; V: TRBV20-1; D: .; size: few; J: TRBJ1-2
DNA: TGTGCCAGCAGTCGTGAACGGGGGGTCTACGAGCAGTACTTC; CDR3: CASSRERGVYEQYF; V: TRBV6-5; D: TRBD2; size: .; J: TRBJ2-7
DNA: TGTGCCAGCAGTTACGGGAGCCTCTCTGGGGCCAACGTCCTGACTTTC; CDR3: CASSYGSLSGANVLTF; V: TRBV6-6; D: .; size: medium-sized; J: TRBJ2-6
DNA: TGTGCCAGCAGGGGACAGGACTATGGCTACACCTTC; CDR3: CASRGQDYGYTF; V: TRBV12-3/TRBV12-4; D: TRBD1; size: medium-sized; J: TRBJ1-2
DNA: TGTGCCAGCAGTTATCGGGGTACCACAGATACGCAGTATTTT; CDR3: CASSYRGTTDTQYF; V: TRBV6-6; D: .; size: .; J: TRBJ2-3
DNA: TGTGCCAGCAGTCGGGCGACCGAGCAGTACTTC; CDR3: CASSRATEQYF; V: TRBV12-3/TRBV12-4; D: .; size: .; J: TRBJ2-7
DNA: TGTGCCAGCAGTTTGTCAGGGGTTAGAAACACCATATATTTT; CDR3: CASSLSGVRNTIYF; V: TRBV12-3/TRBV12-4; D: .; size: .; J: TRBJ1-3
DNA: TGTGCCAGCAGTCGGCCAAACCAGCAGTACTTC; CDR3: CASSRPNQQYF; V: TRBV6-1; D: .; size: medium-sized; J: TRBJ2-7
DNA: TGTGCCAGCAGTTTACCGGGACAGGGGGAAGGCTACACCTTC; CDR3: CASSLPGQGEGYTF; V: TRBV28; D: TRBD1; size: medium-sized; J: TRBJ1-2
DNA: TGTGCCAGCATCCCATCCCGACTAGCGGGGAGGAATGAGCAGTTCTTC; CDR3: CASIPSRLAGRNEQFF; V: TRBV7-9; D: TRBD2; size: few; J: TRBJ2-1
DNA: TGTGCCATCGAGGGACAGGGAGTTTCACCCCTCCACTTT; CDR3: CAIEGQGVSPLHF; V: TRBV10-3; D: TRBD1; size: medium-sized; J: TRBJ1-6
DNA: TGTGCCACCGGGGCAGGTGATCAGCCCCAGCATTTT; CDR3: CATGAGDQPQHF; V: TRBV10-3; D: .; size: medium-sized; J: TRBJ1-5
DNA: TGCGCCAGCAGCGTGGGACAGCCTCTAGCCAAAAACATTCAGTACTTC; CDR3: CASSVGQPLAKNIQYF; V: TRBV5-1; D: TRBD1; size: few; J: TRBJ2-4